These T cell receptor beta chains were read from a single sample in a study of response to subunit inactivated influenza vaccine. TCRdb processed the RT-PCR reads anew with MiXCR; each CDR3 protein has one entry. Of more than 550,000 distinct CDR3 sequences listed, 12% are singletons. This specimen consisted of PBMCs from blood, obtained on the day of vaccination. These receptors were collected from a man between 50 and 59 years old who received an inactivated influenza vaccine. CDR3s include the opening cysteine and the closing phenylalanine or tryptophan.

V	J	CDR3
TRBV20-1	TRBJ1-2	CSASLVRNRGSYGYTF
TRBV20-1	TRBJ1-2	CSAELRGPTNYGYTF
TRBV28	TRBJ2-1	CASRKGGVDEQFF
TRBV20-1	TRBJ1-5	CSARDLAGMGNQPQHF
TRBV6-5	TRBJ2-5	CASSYSLSKETQYF
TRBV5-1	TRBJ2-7	CASTTSGAPYWVF
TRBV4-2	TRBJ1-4	CASSQPGQGSEKLFF
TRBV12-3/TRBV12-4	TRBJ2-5	CASSGGDGFQETQYF
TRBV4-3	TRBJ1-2	CASSQERGVGGYTF
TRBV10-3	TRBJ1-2	CAISGMMTDPNYGYTF
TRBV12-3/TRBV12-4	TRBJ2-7	CASSFGELAGRYEQYF
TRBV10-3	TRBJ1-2	CAIRLGGPDGYTF
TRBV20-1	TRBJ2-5	CSAPSFFAGVRQETQYF
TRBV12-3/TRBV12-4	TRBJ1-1	CASSLGRGSGTEAFF